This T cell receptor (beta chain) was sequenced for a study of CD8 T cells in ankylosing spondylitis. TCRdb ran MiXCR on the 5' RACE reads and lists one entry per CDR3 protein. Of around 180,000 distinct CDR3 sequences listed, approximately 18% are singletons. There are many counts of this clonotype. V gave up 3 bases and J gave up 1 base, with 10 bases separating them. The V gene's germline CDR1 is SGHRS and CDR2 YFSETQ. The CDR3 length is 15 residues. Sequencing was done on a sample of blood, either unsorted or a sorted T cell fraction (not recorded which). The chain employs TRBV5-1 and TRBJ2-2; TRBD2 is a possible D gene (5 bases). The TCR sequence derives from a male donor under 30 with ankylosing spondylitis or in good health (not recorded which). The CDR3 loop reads CASSSGSRNTGELFF. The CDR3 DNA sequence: TGCGCCAGCAGCTCTGGGAGCAGGAACACCGGGGAGCTGTTTTTT.